This passage covers 32 T cell receptor beta chains from one sample sequenced in a study of OX40 agonist ivuxolimab in advanced cancers. Sequencing was performed with immunoSEQ multiplex PCR; in TCRdb, only in-frame clones are kept and a portion is missing. The sample includes about 80,000 clones, around 90% of them seen just once. Sequenced here: CD4+ or CD8+ T cells sorted from blood, sampled in a trial of the OX40 agonist ivuxolimab. These receptors were taken from an adult with an advanced solid tumor such as melanoma, head and neck, liver or kidney cancer.

This rearrangement joins TRBV7-7 to TRBJ2-1; tentative D call: TRBD1 (6 bases). V was shortened by 1 base and J by 4 bases, with 8 bases between the two germline ends. Germline loops: CDR1 SSHAT, CDR2 FNYEAQ (reference sequence). The CDR3 has 14 residues. This CDR3 reads CASSLGTAYNEQFF. The DNA of the CDR3 is TGTGCCAGCAGCTTAGGGACAGCTTACAATGAGCAGTTCTTC.

The chain combines TRBV9 with TRBJ1-4; possible D gene TRBD1, 6 bases. This CDR3 contains 13 residues. Trimming took 3 bases from V and 7 from J, leaving 10 bases between them. Germline assignment: CDR1 SGDLS and CDR2 YYNGEE. The CDR3 loop is CASSGGGREKLFF. The DNA for the CDR3 is TGTGCCAGCAGCGGTGGGGGCCGTGAAAAACTGTTTTTT.

This clone was detected a few times. This chain connects TRBV5-1 to TRBJ1-3, with D tentatively TRBD1 (5 bases). V lost 5 bases and J lost 6, with 15 bases in between. The CDR3 is 14 amino acids. The germline V gene encodes CDR1 SGHRS and CDR2 YFSETQ. CDR3 region: CASREGSPQNTIYF. The CDR3 coding sequence is TGCGCCAGCAGGGAGGGGTCCCCTCAAAACACCATATATTTT.

V and J are TRBV10-3 and TRBJ2-2, with a weak D call TRBD2 (6 bases). The CDR3 runs 15 residues. The V end was cut by 5 bases, the J end by 0 bases, with 10 bases between. Germline lookup yields CDR1 ENHRY and CDR2 SYGVKD. CDR3 nucleotide sequence: TGTGCCATCAGTAGGGGACTGACGAACACCGGGGAGCTGTTTTTT. It is translated as CAISRGLTNTGELFF.

The V call is TRBV6-4, the J call TRBJ2-7; TRBD2 aligns across 8 bases. Germline CDR1 MRHNA, CDR2 SNTAGT. The J segment lost 4 bases and the V segment lost 6 bases, leaving 14 bases of the junction unmatched. There are 16 residues in the CDR3. CDR3 in amino acids: CASRPLAGGETYEQYV. CDR3 DNA: TGTGCCAGCAGACCCTTGGCCGGGGGGGAAACTTACGAGCAGTACGTC.

J is TRBJ1-1 and V is TRBV11-1; possible D gene TRBD1, 5 bases. V was cut by 5 bases and J by 6 bases, with 16 bases left in between. The CDR3 loop spans 14 amino acids. Germline CDR1 and CDR2: SGHAT and FQDESV (reference sequence). CDR3 region: CASSPSGIRAEAFF. CDR3 nucleotide sequence: TGTGCCAGCAGCCCGTCAGGGATTCGGGCTGAAGCTTTCTTT.

For the CDR3, the DNA is TGCGCCAGCAGCCAACCGACCAGTGCCCTAGCCAAAAACATTCAGTACTTC. This codes for CASSQPTSALAKNIQYF. The rearrangement links TRBV4-1 to TRBJ2-4; D call uncertain. V lost 2 bases and J lost 0, with 14 bases in between. CDR3 length: 17 amino acids. CDR1 is MGHRA and CDR2 is YSYEKL in the germline V gene.

The genes are TRBV30 and TRBJ1-1, with D maybe TRBD1 (6 bases). CDR1 is GTSNPN, CDR2 SVGIG, per germline (reference sequence). The ends were cut back, 3 bases at V and 0 bases at J, with 11 bases in the middle. This CDR3 region has 14 residues. The CDR3 sequence is CAWREDRLNTEAFF. The CDR3 DNA reads as TGTGCCTGGAGAGAGGACAGACTGAACACTGAAGCTTTCTTT.

V and J are TRBV7-8 and TRBJ1-5; D is unresolved. From germline, CDR1 is SGHVS and CDR2 FQNEAQ. Trimming pared 2 bases from V and 9 bases from J, leaving 11 bases between. This CDR3 has 13 amino acids. The CDR3, as DNA: TGTGCCAGCAGCTTATCGGCTCTTGGGCCCCAGCATTTT. As protein: CASSLSALGPQHF.

The rearrangement joins TRBV6-6 to TRBJ2-7; perhaps TRBD1 as D (5 bases). CDR3 length equals 14 residues. Germline CDR1 and CDR2: MNHNY and SVGAGI (reference sequence). Trimming removed 0 bases from V and 9 bases from J, with 15 bases in between. The CDR3 protein is CASSYSGQGGRQYV. DNA for the CDR3: TGTGCCAGCAGTTACTCCGGGCAGGGTGGTAGGCAGTACGTC.

The V and J genes are TRBV19 and TRBJ1-5; D is unclear. The CDR3 covers 12 residues. Trimming took off 9 bases at V and 3 bases at J, with 9 bases between the two ends. From germline, CDR1 is LNHDA and CDR2 SQIVND (reference sequence). CDR3 amino acids: CASGRYNQPQHF. DNA of the CDR3: TGTGCCAGCGGACGTTACAATCAGCCCCAGCATTTT. Looking up the rest from reference TRBV19 and TRBJ1-5 gives the full variable domain: DGGITQSPKYLFRKEGQNVTLSCEQNLNHDAMYWYRQDPGQGLRLIYYSQIVNDFQKGDIAEGYSVSREKKESFPLTVTSAQKNPTAFYLCASGRYNQPQHFGDGTRLSIL.

V is TRBV19 and J is TRBJ1-1, with D perhaps matching TRBD1 (5 bases). V was clipped by 2 bases and J by 7 bases, with 11 bases between them. Germline V lookup: CDR1 LNHDA, CDR2 SQIVND (reference sequence). This CDR3 spans 13 amino acids. The CDR3 protein is CASSIKGVGEAFF. Here the CDR3 DNA reads TGTGCCAGTAGTATAAAAGGGGTAGGTGAAGCTTTCTTT.

This clone was observed once. The V and J genes are TRBV5-4 and TRBJ1-1; D not certain. The CDR3 has 14 amino acids. Germline V gene data show CDR1 as SGHNT and CDR2 as YYREEE (reference sequence). V was pared by 4 bases and J by 1 base, with 11 bases between. For the CDR3, the DNA is TGTGCCAGCAGCCGACGGGTGGGGAACACTGAAGCTTTCTTT. Translated: CASSRRVGNTEAFF.

The chain is built from TRBV28 and TRBJ1-2; perhaps TRBD1 as D (6 bases). V dropped 7 bases and J dropped 8 bases, with 17 bases sitting between them. The CDR3 totals 13 residues. Germline CDR1 reads MDHEN; CDR2 reads SYDVKM. The CDR3 DNA reads TGTGCCAGCATCAAGGGGGGATTGTACGGCTACACCTTC. The encoded protein is CASIKGGLYGYTF.

V is TRBV28 and J is TRBJ2-3; no definite D call. In germline, CDR1 is MDHEN, CDR2 SYDVKM. CDR3 length: 14 amino acids. Trimming pared 7 bases from V and 0 bases from J, leaving 11 bases between. CDR3 residues: CASTLDGSTDTQYF. DNA for the CDR3: TGTGCCAGCACCCTTGACGGTAGCACAGATACGCAGTATTTT.

The chain links TRBV28 to TRBJ1-4, with a possible D match to TRBD1 (6 bases). This CDR3 has 15 amino acids. V was shortened by 4 bases and J by 4 bases, with 13 bases between the two germline ends. The germline V gene encodes CDR1 MDHEN and CDR2 SYDVKM. The CDR3 sequence is CASSSERGVNEKLFF. The CDR3 bases are TGTGCCAGCAGTTCGGAGAGGGGGGTTAATGAAAAACTGTTTTTT. Variable domain in full (rest from reference TRBV28 and TRBJ1-4): DVKVTQSSRYLVKRTGEKVFLECVQDMDHENMFWYRQDPGLGLRLIYFSYDVKMKEKGDIPEGYSVSREKKERFSLILESASTNQTSMYLCASSSERGVNEKLFFGSGTQLSVL.

The chain carries TRBV5-1 and TRBJ1-2; D is perhaps TRBD1 (6 bases). Germline assignment: CDR1 SGHRS and CDR2 YFSETQ. The V end was cut by 7 bases, the J end by 8 bases, with 15 bases between. This CDR3 is built from 12 residues. The CDR3 DNA follows: TGCGCCAGCTCCGTACAGGGCGGAGGCTACACCTTC. Protein: CASSVQGGGYTF.

On this clone itself: The sample holds other DNA sequences that translate to the same CDR3. V usage is TRBV13 and J usage is TRBJ1-2; the D is unclear. The CDR3 has 12 residues. In germline, CDR1 is PRHDT, CDR2 FYEKMQ (reference sequence). Deletions cut 6 bases from V and 2 bases from J, with 7 bases between. The CDR3 coding sequence is TGTGCCAGCAGGAGGAGCAACTATGGCTACACCTTC. It is translated as CASRRSNYGYTF. Filled out from reference TRBV13 and TRBJ1-2, the complete variable domain reads AAGVIQSPRHLIKEKRETATLKCYPIPRHDTVYWYQQGPGQDPQFLISFYEKMQSDKGSIPDRFSAQQFSDYHSELNMSSLELGDSALYFCASRRSNYGYTFGSGTRLTVV.

The chain links TRBV7-2 to TRBJ1-6, with D uncertain. Germline-derived CDR1 and CDR2 are SGHTA and FQGNSA. This CDR3 has 13 amino acids. With 5 bases removed from V and 5 bases from J, the gap between germline ends came to 7 bases. CDR3 bases: TGTGCCAGCAGCGCCGGGGATAATTCACCCCTCCACTTT. Translating it yields CASSAGDNSPLHF.

The chain employs TRBV28 and TRBJ2-3; TRBD2 might be the D (5 bases). The CDR3 runs to 14 residues. CDR1 MDHEN and CDR2 SYDVKM come from the germline V gene. V dropped 5 bases and J dropped 1 base, with 10 bases sitting between them. The CDR3 nucleotides are TGTGCCAGCAGTCCCCCCGGGGGCACAGATACGCAGTATTTT. Residues: CASSPPGGTDTQYF.

The V and J genes are TRBV2 and TRBJ1-6, with a weak D call TRBD1 (5 bases). The CDR3 is 14 amino acids. Germline V lookup: CDR1 SNHLY, CDR2 FYNNEI. V lost 9 bases to trimming and J lost 7 bases, with 16 bases between them. The CDR3 DNA sequence: TGTGCCAGTCGAACAGGAAAAGCCAATTCACCCCTCCACTTT. It codes for CASRTGKANSPLHF.

The chain combines TRBV5-1 with TRBJ2-7; TRBD2 is a possible D gene (5 bases). V dropped 0 bases and J dropped 4 bases, with 14 bases sitting between them. Germline-derived CDR1 and CDR2 are SGHRS and YFSETQ. The CDR3 loop spans 15 amino acids. CDR3 in DNA: TGCGCCAGCAGCTTGGGGAGCGGAAGAGAATACGAGCAGTACTTC. Protein: CASSLGSGREYEQYF.

The chain is built from TRBV7-2 and TRBJ1-1; 8 nucleotides agree with TRBD1. The germline V gene encodes CDR1 SGHTA and CDR2 FQGNSA. CDR3 length: 14 amino acids. V shed 2 bases and J 6 bases; nucleotides not matched to a gene: 5. The CDR3 region has the DNA TGTGCCAGCAGCTTACAGGACAGGGCTGCTGAAGCTTTCTTT. It codes for CASSLQDRAAEAFF.

V usage is TRBV29-1 and J usage is TRBJ1-2; possibly TRBD1 for D (5 bases). This CDR3 has 12 amino acids. V lost 7 bases and J lost 8, with 17 bases in between. Per germline, CDR1 SQVTM and CDR2 ANQGSEA. CDR3 coding DNA: TGCAGCGGCCACGAGGGGCCCCTGGGCTACACCTTC. It is translated as CSGHEGPLGYTF.

V and J are TRBV7-8 and TRBJ1-5; D perhaps matches TRBD1 (5 bases). Trimming took 1 base from V and 2 from J, leaving 18 bases between them. Germline CDR1 is SGHVS and CDR2 is FQNEAQ. The CDR3 loop spans 18 amino acids. CDR3 coding DNA: TGTGCCAGCAGCTTAGTAGTCTCTTGGGGCGAGGGCAATCAGCCCCAGCATTTT. It specifies CASSLVVSWGEGNQPQHF.

The chain employs TRBV11-2 and TRBJ1-2, with 11 bases matching TRBD1. CDR1 is SGHAT, CDR2 FQNNGV, per germline. Trimming took 4 bases from V and 7 from J; bases not matched to a gene: 8. The CDR3 totals 15 residues. CDR3 coding DNA: TGTGCCAGCAGCTCCCGGACAGGGGGCGGTAGTGGCTACACCTTC. Residues: CASSSRTGGGSGYTF.

The chain couples TRBV27 to TRBJ1-2, with 7 nucleotides matching TRBD1. Germline V lookup: CDR1 MNHEY, CDR2 SMNVEV (reference sequence). The trim removed 9 bases at V and 8 bases at J, leaving 12 bases unmatched. The CDR3 is made up of 13 amino acids. The CDR3 region is CASYHRGRGGYTF. The CDR3 nucleotides are TGTGCCAGTTATCACAGGGGAAGAGGAGGCTACACCTTC.

This clone was picked up one time. This chain connects TRBV9 to TRBJ2-5; the D gene is possibly TRBD2 (5 bases). Germline values: CDR1 SGDLS, CDR2 YYNGEE. This CDR3 spans 15 amino acids. V gave up 4 bases and J gave up 0 bases, with 13 bases separating them. The CDR3 loop is CASSPRLSYQETQYF. CDR3 DNA sequence: TGTGCCAGCAGCCCCCGACTATCCTACCAAGAGACCCAGTACTTC.

The CDR3 spells CASSSGQGGGYTF. CDR3 nucleotides: TGTGCCAGCAGTTCCGGACAGGGTGGCGGCTACACCTTC. The rearrangement links TRBV6-1 to TRBJ1-2; 8 bases map to TRBD1. The V segment lost 5 bases and the J segment 8 bases; nucleotides outside the gene matches: 7. This CDR3 contains 13 residues. Germline loops: CDR1 MNHNS, CDR2 SASEGT.

This rearrangement joins TRBV11-2 to TRBJ2-1, with a weak D call TRBD2 (5 bases). Germline V gene lookup returns CDR1 SGHAT and CDR2 FQNNGV. There are 16 residues in the CDR3. V was shortened by 4 bases and J by 4 bases, with 17 bases between the two germline ends. The DNA of the CDR3 is TGTGCCAGCAGCTCCCTCAGATACGGGAAATACAATGAGCAGTTCTTC. Amino acids: CASSSLRYGKYNEQFF.

CDR3 bases: TGTGCCAGCAGCTTTCAGGCAGGGGTTTCCACTGAAGCTTTCTTT. Its translation is CASSFQAGVSTEAFF. The chain carries TRBV7-8 and TRBJ1-1; a weak D match, TRBD1 (6 bases). CDR3 length equals 15 residues. Trimming removed 3 bases at V and 4 bases at J, with 15 bases between. CDR1 is SGHVS and CDR2 is FQNEAQ in the germline V gene.

Written as DNA, the CDR3 is TGTGCCAGCAGCTTAGTCCCTAGCGGGATGTACAATGAGCAGTTCTTC. Translating gives CASSLVPSGMYNEQFF. V usage is TRBV7-2 and J usage is TRBJ2-1; 9 nucleotides align to TRBD2. V gave up 1 base and J gave up 4 bases; unmatched junction bases: 5. The CDR3 contains 16 residues. CDR1 is SGHTA and CDR2 is FQGNSA in the germline V gene.